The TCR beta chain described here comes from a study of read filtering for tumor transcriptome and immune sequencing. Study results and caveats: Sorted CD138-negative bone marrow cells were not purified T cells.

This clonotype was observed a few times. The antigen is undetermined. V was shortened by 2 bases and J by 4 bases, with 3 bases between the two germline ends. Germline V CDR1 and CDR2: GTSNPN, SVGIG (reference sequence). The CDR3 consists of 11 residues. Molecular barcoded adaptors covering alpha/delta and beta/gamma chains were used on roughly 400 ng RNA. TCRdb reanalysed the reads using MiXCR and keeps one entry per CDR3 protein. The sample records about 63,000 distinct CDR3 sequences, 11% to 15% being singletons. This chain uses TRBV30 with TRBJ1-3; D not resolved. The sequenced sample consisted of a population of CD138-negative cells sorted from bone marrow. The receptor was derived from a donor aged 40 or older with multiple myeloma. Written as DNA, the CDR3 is TGTGCCTGGAGTCCCGGAAACACCATATATTTT. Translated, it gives CAWSPGNTIYF.